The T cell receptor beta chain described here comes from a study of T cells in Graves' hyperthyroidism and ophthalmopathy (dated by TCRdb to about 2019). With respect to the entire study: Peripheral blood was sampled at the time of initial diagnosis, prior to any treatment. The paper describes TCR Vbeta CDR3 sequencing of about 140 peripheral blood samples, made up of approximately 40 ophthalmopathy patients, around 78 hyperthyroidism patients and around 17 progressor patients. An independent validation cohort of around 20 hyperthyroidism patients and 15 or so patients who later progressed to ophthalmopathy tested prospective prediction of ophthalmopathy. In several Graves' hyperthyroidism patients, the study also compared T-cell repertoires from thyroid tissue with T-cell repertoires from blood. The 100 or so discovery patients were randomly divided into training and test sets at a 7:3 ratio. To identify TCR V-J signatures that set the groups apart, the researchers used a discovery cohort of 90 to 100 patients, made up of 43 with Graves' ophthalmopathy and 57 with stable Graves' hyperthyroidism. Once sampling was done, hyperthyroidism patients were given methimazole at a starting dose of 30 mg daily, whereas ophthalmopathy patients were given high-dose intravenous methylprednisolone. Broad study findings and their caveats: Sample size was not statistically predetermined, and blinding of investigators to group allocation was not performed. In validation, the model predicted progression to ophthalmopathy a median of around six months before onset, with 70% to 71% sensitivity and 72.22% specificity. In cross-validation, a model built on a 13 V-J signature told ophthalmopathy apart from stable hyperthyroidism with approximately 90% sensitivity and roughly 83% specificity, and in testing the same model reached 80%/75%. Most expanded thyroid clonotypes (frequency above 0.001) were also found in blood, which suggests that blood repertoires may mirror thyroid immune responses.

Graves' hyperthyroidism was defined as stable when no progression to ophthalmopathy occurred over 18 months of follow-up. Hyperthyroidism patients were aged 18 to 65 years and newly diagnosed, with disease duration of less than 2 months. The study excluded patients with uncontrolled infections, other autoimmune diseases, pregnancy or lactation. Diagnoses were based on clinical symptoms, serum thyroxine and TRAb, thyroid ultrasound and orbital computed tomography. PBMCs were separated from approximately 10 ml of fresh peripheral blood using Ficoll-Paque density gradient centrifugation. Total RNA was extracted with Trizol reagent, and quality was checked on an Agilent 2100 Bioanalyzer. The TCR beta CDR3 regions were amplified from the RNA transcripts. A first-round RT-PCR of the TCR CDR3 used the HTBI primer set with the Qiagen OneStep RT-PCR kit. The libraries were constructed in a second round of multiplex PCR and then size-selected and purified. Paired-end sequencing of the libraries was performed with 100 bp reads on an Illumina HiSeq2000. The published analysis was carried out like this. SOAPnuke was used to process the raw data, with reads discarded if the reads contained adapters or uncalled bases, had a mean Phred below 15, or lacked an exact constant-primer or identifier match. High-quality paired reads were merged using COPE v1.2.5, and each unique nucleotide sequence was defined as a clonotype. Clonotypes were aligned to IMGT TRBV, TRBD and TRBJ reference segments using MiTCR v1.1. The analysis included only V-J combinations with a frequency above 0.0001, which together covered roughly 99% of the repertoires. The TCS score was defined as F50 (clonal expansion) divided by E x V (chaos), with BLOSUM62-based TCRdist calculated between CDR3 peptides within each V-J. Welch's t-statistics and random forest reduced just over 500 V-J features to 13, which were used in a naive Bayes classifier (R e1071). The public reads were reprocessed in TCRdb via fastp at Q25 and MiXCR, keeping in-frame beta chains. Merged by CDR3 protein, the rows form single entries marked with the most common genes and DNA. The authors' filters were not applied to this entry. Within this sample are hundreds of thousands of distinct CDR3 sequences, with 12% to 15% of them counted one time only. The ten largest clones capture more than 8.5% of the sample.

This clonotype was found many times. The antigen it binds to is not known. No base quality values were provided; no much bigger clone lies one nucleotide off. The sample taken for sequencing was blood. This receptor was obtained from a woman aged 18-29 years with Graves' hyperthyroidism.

The nucleotide sequence is TGCGCCAGCAACCTGGGGCTAGCGGGAGACGCGGCAGATACGCAGTATTTT. It is translated as CASNLGLAGDAADTQYF. Here the chain combines TRBV5-1 and TRBJ2-3; 10 bases in the middle match TRBD2. The CDR3 numbers 17 residues from cysteine through phenylalanine. The sequence is cut down to CDR3 DNA, 51 bases in frame from base 1. Based on the germline V gene, the CDR1 and CDR2 sequences are SGHRS and YFSETQ. Here V drops 6 bases and J drops 4 bases, and the junction holds 14 bases not matched to any gene. Outside the CDR3, residues come from the reference TRBV5-1 and TRBJ2-3 proteins, so the full variable domain is: KAGVTQTPRYLIKTRGQQVTLSCSPISGHRSVSWYQQTPGQGLQFLFEYFSETQRNKGNFPGRFSGRQFSNSRSEMNVSTLELGDSALYLCASNLGLAGDAADTQYFGPGTRLTVL.